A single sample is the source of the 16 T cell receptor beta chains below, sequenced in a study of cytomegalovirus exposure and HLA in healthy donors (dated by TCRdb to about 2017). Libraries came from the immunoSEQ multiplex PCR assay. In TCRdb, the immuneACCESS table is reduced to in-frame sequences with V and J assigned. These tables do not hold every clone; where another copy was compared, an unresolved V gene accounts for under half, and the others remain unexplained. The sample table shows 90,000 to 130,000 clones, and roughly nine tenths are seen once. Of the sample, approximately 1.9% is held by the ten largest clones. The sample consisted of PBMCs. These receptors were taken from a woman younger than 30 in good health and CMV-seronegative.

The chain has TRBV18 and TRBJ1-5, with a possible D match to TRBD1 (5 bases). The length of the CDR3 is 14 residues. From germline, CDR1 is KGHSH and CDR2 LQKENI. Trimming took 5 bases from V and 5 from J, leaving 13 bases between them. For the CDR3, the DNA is TGTGCCAGCTCAGCACAGGTAGAGGATCAGCCCCAGCATTTT. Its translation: CASSAQVEDQPQHF.

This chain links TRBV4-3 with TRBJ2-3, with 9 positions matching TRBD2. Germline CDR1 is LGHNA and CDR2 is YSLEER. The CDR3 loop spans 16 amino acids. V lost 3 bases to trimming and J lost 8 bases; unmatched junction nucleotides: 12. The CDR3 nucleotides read TGCGCCAGCAGCCATTCCTTTAGCGGGAGTGGCGGTACGCAGTATTTT. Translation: CASSHSFSGSGGTQYF.

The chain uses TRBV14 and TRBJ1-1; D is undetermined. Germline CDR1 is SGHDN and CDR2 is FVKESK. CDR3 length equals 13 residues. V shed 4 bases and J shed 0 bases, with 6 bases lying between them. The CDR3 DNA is TGTGCCAGCAGCCCCCTTCTGAACACTGAAGCTTTCTTT. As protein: CASSPLLNTEAFF.

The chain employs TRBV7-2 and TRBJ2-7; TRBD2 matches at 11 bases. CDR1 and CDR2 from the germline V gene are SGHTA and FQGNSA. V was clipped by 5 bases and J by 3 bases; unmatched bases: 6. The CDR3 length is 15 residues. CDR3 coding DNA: TGTGCCAGCAGCCGTAGCGGGGGGGGTGACTACGAGCAGTACTTC. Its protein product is CASSRSGGGDYEQYF.

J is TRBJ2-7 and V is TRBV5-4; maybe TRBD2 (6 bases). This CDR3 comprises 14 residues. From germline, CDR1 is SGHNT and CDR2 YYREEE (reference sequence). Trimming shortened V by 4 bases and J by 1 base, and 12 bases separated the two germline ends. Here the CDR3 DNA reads TGTGCCAGCAGCGGGGCGGGACCTTCCTACGAGCAGTACTTC. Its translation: CASSGAGPSYEQYF.

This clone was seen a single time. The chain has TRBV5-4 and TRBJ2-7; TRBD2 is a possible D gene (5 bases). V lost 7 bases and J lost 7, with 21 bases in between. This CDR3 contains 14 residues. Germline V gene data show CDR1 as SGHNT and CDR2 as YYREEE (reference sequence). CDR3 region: CASAPGFDQREQYF. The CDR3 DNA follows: TGTGCCAGCGCCCCGGGGTTCGATCAGAGGGAGCAGTACTTC.

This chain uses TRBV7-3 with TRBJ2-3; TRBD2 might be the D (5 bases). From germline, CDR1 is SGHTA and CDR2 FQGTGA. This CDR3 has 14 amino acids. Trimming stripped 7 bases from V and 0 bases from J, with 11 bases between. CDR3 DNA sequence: TGTGCCAGCACTAGCCGAACTAGCACAGATACGCAGTATTTT. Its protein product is CASTSRTSTDTQYF.

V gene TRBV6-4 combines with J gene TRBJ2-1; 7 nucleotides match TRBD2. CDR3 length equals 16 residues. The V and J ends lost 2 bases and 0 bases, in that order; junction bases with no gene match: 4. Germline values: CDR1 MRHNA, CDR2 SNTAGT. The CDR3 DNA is TGTGCCAGCAGTGACCTCGGCGGGGGCTCCTACAATGAGCAGTTCTTC. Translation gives CASSDLGGGSYNEQFF.

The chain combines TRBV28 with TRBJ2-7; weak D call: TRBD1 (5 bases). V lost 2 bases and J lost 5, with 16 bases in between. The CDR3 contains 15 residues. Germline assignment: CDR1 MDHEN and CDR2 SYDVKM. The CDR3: CASSLQGEYLNEQYF. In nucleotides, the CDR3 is TGTGCCAGCAGTTTACAAGGGGAATACCTCAACGAGCAGTACTTC.

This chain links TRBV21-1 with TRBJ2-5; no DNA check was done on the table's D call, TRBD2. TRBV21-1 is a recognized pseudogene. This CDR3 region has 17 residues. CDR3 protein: CAKASGTNIEVRETQYF. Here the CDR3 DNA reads TGTGCCAAAGCGAGCGGGACTAACATTGAGGTAAGAGAGACCCAGTACTTC.

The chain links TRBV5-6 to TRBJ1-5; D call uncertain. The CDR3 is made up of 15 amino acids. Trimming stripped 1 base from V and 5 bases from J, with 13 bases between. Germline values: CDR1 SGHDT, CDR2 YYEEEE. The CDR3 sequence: CASSLTGAGDQPQHF. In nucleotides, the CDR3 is TGTGCCAGCAGCTTGACGGGAGCGGGCGATCAGCCCCAGCATTTT.

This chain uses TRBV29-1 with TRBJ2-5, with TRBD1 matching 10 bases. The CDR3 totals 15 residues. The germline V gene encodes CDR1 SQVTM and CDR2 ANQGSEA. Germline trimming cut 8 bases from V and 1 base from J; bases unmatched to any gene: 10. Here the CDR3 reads CSTRTGGTLQETQYF. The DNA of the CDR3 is TGCAGCACCCGGACAGGGGGAACCCTCCAAGAGACCCAGTACTTC.

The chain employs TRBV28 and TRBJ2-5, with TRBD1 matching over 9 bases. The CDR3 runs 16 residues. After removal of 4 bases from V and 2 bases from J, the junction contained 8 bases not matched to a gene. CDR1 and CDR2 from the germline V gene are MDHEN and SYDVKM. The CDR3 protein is CASSSRQGGRQETQYF. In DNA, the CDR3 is TGTGCCAGCAGTTCGCGACAGGGGGGGAGGCAAGAGACCCAGTACTTC.

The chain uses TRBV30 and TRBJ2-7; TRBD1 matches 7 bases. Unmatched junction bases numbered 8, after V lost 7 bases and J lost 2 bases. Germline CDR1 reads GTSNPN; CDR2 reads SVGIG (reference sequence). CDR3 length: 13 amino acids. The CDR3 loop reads CALQYRGPYEQYF. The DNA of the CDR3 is TGTGCCTTGCAGTACAGGGGCCCCTACGAGCAGTACTTC.

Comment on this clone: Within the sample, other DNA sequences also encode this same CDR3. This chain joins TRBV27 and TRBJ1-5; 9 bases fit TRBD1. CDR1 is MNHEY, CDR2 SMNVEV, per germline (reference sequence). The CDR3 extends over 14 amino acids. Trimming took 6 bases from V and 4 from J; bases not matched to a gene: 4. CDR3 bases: TGTGCCAGCAGCCTGGGACAGGGAAATCAGCCCCAGCATTTT. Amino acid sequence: CASSLGQGNQPQHF.

For the CDR3, the DNA is TGTGCCAGCAGCAGAAACAGGGTTTCTAACTATGGCTACACCTTC. Its protein is CASSRNRVSNYGYTF. This chain links TRBV7-8 with TRBJ1-2; a weak D match, TRBD1 (6 bases). Germline-derived CDR1 and CDR2 are SGHVS and FQNEAQ. The CDR3 sequence is 15 residues long. Between the trimmed V and J ends, which lost 5 bases and 0 bases, there was a span of 13 bases.